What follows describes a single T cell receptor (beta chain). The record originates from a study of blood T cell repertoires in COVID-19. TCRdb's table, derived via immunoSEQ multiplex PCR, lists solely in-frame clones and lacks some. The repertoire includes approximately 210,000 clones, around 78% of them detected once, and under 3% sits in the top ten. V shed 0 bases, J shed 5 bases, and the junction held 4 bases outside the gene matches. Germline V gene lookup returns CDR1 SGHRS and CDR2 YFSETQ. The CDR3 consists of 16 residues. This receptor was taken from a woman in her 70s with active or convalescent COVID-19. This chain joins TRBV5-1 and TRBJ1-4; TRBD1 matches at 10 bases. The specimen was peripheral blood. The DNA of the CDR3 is TGCGCCAGCAGCTTGGCGGGACAGGGGATAAATGAAAAACTGTTTTTT. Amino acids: CASSLAGQGINEKLFF.